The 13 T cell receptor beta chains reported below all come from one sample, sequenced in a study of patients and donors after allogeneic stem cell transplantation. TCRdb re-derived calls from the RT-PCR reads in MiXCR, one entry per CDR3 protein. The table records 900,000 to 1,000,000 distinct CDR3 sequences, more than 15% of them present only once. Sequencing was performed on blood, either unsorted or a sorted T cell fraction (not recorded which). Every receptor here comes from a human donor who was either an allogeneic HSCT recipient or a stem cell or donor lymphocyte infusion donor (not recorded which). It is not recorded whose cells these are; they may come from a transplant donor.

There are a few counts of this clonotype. CDR3 sequence reads: CASSPRDGGALDTQYF. CDR3 sequence (DNA): TGTGCCAGCAGCCCAAGGGACGGGGGGGCCTTAGATACGCAGTATTTT. V is TRBV9 and J is TRBJ2-3; 8 nucleotides agree with TRBD2. V was clipped by 4 bases and J by 5 bases; unmatched bases: 12. This CDR3 has 16 residues. CDR1 and CDR2 from the germline V gene are SGDLS and YYNGEE.

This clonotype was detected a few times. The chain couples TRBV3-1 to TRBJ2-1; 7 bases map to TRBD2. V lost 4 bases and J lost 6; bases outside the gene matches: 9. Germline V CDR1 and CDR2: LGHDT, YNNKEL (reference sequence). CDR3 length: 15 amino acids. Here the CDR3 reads CASSPSGKAGNEQFF. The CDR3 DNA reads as TGTGCCAGCAGCCCGAGCGGGAAGGCTGGCAATGAGCAGTTCTTC.

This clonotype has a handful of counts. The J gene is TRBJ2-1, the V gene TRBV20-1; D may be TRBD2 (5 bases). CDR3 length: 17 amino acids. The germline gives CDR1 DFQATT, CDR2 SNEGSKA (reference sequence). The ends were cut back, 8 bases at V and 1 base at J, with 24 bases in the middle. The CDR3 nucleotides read TGCAGTTACCCGCCGCCCGAAAGGCGGGTGTCCTACAATGAGCAGTTCTTC. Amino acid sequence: CSYPPPERRVSYNEQFF.

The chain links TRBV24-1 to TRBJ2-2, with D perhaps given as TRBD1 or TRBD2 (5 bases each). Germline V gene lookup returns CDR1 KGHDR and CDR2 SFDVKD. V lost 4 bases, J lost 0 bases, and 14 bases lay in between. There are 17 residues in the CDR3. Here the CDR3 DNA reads TGTGCCACCAGTGAGGCCCCGGGACGTACGAACACCGGGGAGCTGTTTTTT. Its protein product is CATSEAPGRTNTGELFF.

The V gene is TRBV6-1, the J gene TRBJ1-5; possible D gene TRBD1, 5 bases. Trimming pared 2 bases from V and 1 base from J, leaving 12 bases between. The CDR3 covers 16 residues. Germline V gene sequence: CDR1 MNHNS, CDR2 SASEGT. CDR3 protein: CASSEWRGVSNQPQHF. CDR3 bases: TGTGCCAGCAGTGAATGGAGAGGGGTGAGCAATCAGCCCCAGCATTTT.

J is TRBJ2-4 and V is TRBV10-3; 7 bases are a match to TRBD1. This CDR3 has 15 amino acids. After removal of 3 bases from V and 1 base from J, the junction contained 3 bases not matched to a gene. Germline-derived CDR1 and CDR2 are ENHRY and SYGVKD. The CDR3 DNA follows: TGTGCCATCAGTGACGCACAGGGGGCCAAAAACATTCAGTACTTC. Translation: CAISDAQGAKNIQYF.

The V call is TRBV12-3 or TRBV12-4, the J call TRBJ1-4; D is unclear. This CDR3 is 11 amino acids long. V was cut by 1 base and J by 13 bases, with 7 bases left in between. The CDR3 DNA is TGTGCCAGCAGTTTAGGTCAGGCACTGTTTTTT. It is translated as CASSLGQALFF.

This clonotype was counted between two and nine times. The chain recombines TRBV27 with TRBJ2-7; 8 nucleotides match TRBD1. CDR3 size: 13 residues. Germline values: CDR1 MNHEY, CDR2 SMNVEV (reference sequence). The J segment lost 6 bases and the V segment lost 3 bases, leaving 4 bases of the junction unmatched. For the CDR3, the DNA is TGTGCCAGCAGTTTCACAGGACAGGGCGAGCAGTACTTC. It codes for CASSFTGQGEQYF.

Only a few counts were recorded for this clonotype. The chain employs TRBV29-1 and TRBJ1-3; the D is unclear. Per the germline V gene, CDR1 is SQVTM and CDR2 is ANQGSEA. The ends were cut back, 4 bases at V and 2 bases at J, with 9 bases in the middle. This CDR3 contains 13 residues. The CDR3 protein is CSVVAETGNTIYF. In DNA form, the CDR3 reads TGCAGCGTTGTAGCGGAAACTGGAAACACCATATATTTT.

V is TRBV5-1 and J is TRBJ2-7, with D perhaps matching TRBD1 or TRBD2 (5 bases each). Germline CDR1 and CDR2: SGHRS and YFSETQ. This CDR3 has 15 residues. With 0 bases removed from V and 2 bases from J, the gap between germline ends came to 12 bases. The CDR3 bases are TGCGCCAGCAGCTTGGGATCGATGGGGGCCTACGAGCAGTACTTC. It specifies CASSLGSMGAYEQYF.

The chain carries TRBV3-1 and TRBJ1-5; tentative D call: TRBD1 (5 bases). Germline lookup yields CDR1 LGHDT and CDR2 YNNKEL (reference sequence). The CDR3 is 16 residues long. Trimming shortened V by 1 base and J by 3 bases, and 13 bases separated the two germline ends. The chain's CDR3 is CASSQGAGVANQPQHF. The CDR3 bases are TGTGCCAGCAGCCAAGGGGCGGGGGTGGCCAATCAGCCCCAGCATTTT.

In DNA form, the CDR3 reads TGCGCCAGCAGCTCCCCGCAGGAGGGGGGGGCTGAAGCTTTCTTT. Protein product: CASSSPQEGGAEAFF. The genes are TRBV5-1 and TRBJ1-1, with a weak D call TRBD1 (6 bases). The CDR3 has 15 residues. The germline CDR1 and CDR2 sequences are SGHRS and YFSETQ. V was shortened by 3 bases and J by 6 bases, with 18 bases between the two germline ends.

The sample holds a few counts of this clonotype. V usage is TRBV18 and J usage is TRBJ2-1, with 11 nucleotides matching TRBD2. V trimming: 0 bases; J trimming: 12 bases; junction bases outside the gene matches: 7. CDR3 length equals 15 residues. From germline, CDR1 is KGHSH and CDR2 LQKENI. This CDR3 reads CASSPPGLAALPQFF. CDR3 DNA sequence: TGTGCCAGCTCACCACCGGGACTAGCGGCCCTCCCGCAGTTCTTC.